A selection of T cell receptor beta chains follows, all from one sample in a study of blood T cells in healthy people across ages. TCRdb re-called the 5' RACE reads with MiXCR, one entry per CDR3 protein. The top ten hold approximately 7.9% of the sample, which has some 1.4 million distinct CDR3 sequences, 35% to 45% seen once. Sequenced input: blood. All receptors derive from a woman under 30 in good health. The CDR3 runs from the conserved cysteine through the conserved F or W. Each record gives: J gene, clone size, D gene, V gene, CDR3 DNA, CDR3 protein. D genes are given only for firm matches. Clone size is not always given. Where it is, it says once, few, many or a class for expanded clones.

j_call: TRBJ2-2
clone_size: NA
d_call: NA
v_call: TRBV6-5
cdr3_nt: TGTGCCAGCAGTACCTGGGAGGCCGGGGAGCTGTTTTTT
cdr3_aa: CASSTWEAGELFF

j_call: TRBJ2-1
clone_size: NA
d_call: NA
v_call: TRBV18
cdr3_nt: TGTGCCATTTCGCGACAGGGTCCTAGCGATGAGCAGTTCTTC
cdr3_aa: CAISRQGPSDEQFF

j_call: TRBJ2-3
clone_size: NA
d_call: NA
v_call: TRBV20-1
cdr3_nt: TGCAGTGCTAGAGTTGGATCAAGCACAGATACGCAGTATTTT
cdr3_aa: CSARVGSSTDTQYF

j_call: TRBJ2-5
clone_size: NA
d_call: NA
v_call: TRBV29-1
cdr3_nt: TGCAGCGTCCTAAGATGGGACGAGCGGTACTTC
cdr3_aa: CSVLRWDERYF

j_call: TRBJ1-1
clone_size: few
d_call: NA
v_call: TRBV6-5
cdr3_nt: TGTGCCAGCATAGAGGGGGTGAACACTGAAGCTTTCTTT
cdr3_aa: CASIEGVNTEAFF

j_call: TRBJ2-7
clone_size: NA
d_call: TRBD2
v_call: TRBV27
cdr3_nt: TGTGCCAGCAGTCGACCCCGAAGCGGGAGTTCCCTCAATGAGCAGTACTTC
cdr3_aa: CASSRPRSGSSLNEQYF

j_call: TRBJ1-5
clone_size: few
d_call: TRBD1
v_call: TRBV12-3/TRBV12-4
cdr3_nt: TGTGCCAGCACCGAACAGGGGAATCAGCCCCAGCATTTT
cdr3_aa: CASTEQGNQPQHF

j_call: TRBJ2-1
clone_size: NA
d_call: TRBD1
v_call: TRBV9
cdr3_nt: TGTGCCAGCAGCGCCCTCGACAGGGTGGGCAATGAGCAGTTCTTC
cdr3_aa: CASSALDRVGNEQFF

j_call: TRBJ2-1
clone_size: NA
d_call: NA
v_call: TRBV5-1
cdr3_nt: TGCGCCAGCAGCCCCGGAGGGCAGGCCTGGGAGCAGTTCTTC
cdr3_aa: CASSPGGQAWEQFF

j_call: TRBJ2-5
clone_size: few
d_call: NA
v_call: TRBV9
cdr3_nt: TGTGCCAGCAGCGAGGTCTTGGGGCAAGAGACCCAGTACTTC
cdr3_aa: CASSEVLGQETQYF

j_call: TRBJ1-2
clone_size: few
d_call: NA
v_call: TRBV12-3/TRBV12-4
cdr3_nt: TGTGCCAGCAGTTTATCCGGGTATTCGGATAACTATGGCTACACCTTC
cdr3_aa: CASSLSGYSDNYGYTF

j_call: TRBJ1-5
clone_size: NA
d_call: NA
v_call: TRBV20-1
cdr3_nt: TGCAGGGTGGGGGTAGGCAATCAGCCCCAGCATTTT
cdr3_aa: CRVGVGNQPQHF

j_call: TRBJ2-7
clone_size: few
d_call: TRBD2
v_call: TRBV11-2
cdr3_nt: TGTGCCAGCAGCCCGGGGACTAGTCTGCCCTACGAGCAGTACTTC
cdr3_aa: CASSPGTSLPYEQYF

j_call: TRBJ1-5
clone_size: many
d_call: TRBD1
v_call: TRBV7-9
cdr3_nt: TGTGCCAGCGACAAGGGGCAGGGGGCGAGGAGTGGCAATCAGCCCCAGCATTTT
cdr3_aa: CASDKGQGARSGNQPQHF

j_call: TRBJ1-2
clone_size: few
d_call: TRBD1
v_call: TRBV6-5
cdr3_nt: TGTGCCAGCAGTATAAGGACAGGGGCAGACTATGGCTACACCTTC
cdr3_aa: CASSIRTGADYGYTF

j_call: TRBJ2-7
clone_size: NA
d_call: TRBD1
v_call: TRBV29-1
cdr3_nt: TGCAGCGTCGGGGACAGGGACTACGAGCAGTACTTC
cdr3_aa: CSVGDRDYEQYF

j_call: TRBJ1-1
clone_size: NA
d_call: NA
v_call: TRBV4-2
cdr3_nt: TGTGCCAGCAGCCGGACCCTTGTGGTGACTGAAGCTTTCTTT
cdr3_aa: CASSRTLVVTEAFF

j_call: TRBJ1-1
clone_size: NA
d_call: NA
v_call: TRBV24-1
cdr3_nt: TGTGCCACCAGTGGGCAGGGAGGGACTGAAGCTTTCTTT
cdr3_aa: CATSGQGGTEAFF